This T cell receptor beta chain is drawn from a study of blood T cell repertoires in COVID-19. Clones were sequenced by immunoSEQ multiplex PCR, and TCRdb holds only the in-frame ones, with some missing. The top ten hold about 3.2% of the sample, which has over 140,000 clones, over 60% seen once. This clone was seen only once. The CDR3 is made up of 13 amino acids. Germline assignment: CDR1 SGHRS and CDR2 YFSETQ. The ends lost 2 bases at V and 3 bases at J; junction bases unmatched: 2. The sequence was collected from a woman between 50 and 59 years old who had recovered from COVID-19. The chain uses TRBV5-1 and TRBJ2-7; 7 nucleotides line up with TRBD1. Sequenced: PBMCs or T cells enriched from blood (not recorded which). The CDR3 is CASSFGTDYEQYF. The CDR3 DNA sequence: TGCGCCAGCAGCTTCGGGACAGACTACGAGCAGTACTTC.